This TCR beta chain is drawn from a study of breast tumors, draining lymph nodes, adjacent tissues. Broader study findings: Data only fit, rather than demonstrated, lymph node origin of most tumor T cells. Compared with lymph nodes, tumors were less diverse; compared with nontumor tissue, more.

The CDR3 length is 14 residues. V was trimmed by 1 base and J by 4 bases, leaving 11 bases between them. Germline-derived CDR1 and CDR2 are SGHKS and YYEKEE (reference sequence). At least ten counts were recorded for this clonotype. The antigen is unknown. The lymph nodes were axillary draining lymph nodes from breast cancer patients. TCRdb reprocessed the multiplex PCR reads via MiXCR and lists one record per CDR3 protein. The sample lists 70,000 to 95,000 distinct CDR3 sequences, roughly a fifth occurring once. The clonotype originates from a female donor with breast cancer. Some clones in this sample may be carry-over from other donors' samples. J is TRBJ2-5 and V is TRBV5-5; D unresolved. The sequencing input was axillary lymph node tissue. The CDR3 DNA is TGTGCCAGCAGCTTGATACCGGTGTTAGAGACCCAGTACTTC. It codes for CASSLIPVLETQYF.